This T cell receptor (beta chain) derives from a study of T cells in Graves' hyperthyroidism and ophthalmopathy. Regions amplified from RNA transcripts were the TCR beta CDR3 regions. Carried out on the TCR CDR3, a first-round RT-PCR used the HTBI primer set. TCRdb fed the multiplex PCR reads into MiXCR, producing one record per CDR3 protein. The sample holds roughly 800,000 distinct CDR3 sequences, around 39% seen once. Trimming removed 6 bases at V and 0 bases at J, with 6 bases between. The CDR3 has 14 residues. Germline assignment: CDR1 ENHRY and CDR2 SYGVKD. This TCR derives from a man aged 18 to 30 with Graves' hyperthyroidism. The rearrangement uses TRBV10-3 and TRBJ2-6, with D tentatively TRBD2 (6 bases). Input material: blood. The CDR3 DNA is TGTGCCATCAGGCGGGACTCTGGGGCCAACGTCCTGACTTTC. Its protein product is CAIRRDSGANVLTF.